These 31 T cell receptor beta chains came from one sample sequenced in a study of T cell responses to AZD1222 COVID-19 vaccine. The data were produced by immunoSEQ multiplex PCR, yet TCRdb's version contains in-frame clones alone and is incomplete. Seen here are 110,000 to 150,000 clones, 75% to 95% observed once, and the top ten hold around 3.7%. The sample was peripheral blood, taken on day 0 of AZD1222 vaccination. These receptors all stem from an adult in good health.

This chain uses TRBV6-2 or TRBV6-3 with TRBJ1-2; tentative D call: TRBD1 (5 bases). The germline V and J ends were trimmed by 0 bases and 4 bases, with 9 bases remaining between them. The CDR3 is made up of 14 amino acids. Germline CDR1 and CDR2: MNHEY and SVGEGT. The CDR3 coding sequence is TGTGCCAGCAGTTACTCGTTCGACAGCTATGGCTACACCTTC. It encodes CASSYSFDSYGYTF.

The V and J genes are TRBV4-1 and TRBJ1-5; TRBD1 agrees at 9 bases. Trimming removed 3 bases from V and 6 bases from J; junction bases left unmatched: 6. Germline V gene lookup returns CDR1 MGHRA and CDR2 YSYEKL. CDR3 size: 15 residues. The CDR3 nucleotides read TGCGCCAGCAGCCATTCCACAGGGGGCAGTCAGCCCCAGCATTTT. Amino acid sequence: CASSHSTGGSQPQHF.

This chain uses TRBV19 with TRBJ2-2; the D call may be TRBD1 or TRBD2 (5 bases each). The CDR3 length is 13 residues. Trimming took 3 bases from V and 5 from J, leaving 7 bases between them. Germline V gene sequence: CDR1 LNHDA, CDR2 SQIVND (reference sequence). CDR3 DNA: TGTGCCAGTAGTATCGGGGCAACCGGGGAGCTGTTTTTT. Translating it yields CASSIGATGELFF. Supplemented by reference TRBV19 and TRBJ2-2, the full variable domain reads DGGITQSPKYLFRKEGQNVTLSCEQNLNHDAMYWYRQDPGQGLRLIYYSQIVNDFQKGDIAEGYSVSREKKESFPLTVTSAQKNPTAFYLCASSIGATGELFFGEGSRLTVL.

The sample holds one count of this clone. This chain uses TRBV6-6 with TRBJ1-2; D is uncertain. The CDR3 has 12 amino acids. Germline-derived CDR1 and CDR2 are MNHNY and SVGAGI (reference sequence). The ends were cut back, 0 bases at V and 8 bases at J, with 7 bases in the middle. The CDR3 here is CASSYSSEGYTF. In nucleotides, the CDR3 is TGTGCCAGCAGTTACTCGTCTGAGGGCTACACCTTC.

The genes are TRBV11-2 and TRBJ1-2, with D unclear. Germline values: CDR1 SGHAT, CDR2 FQNNGV. The V and J ends lost 5 bases and 0 bases respectively, with 4 bases between them. This CDR3 is 12 amino acids long. The CDR3 region is CASSDTNYGYTF. The CDR3 nucleotides are TGTGCCAGCAGCGACACTAACTATGGCTACACCTTC. Combining the CDR3 with reference TRBV11-2 and TRBJ1-2 gives the whole variable domain EAGVAQSPRYKIIEKRQSVAFWCNPISGHATLYWYQQILGQGPKLLIQFQNNGVVDDSQLPKDRFSAERLKGVDSTLKIQPAKLEDSAVYLCASSDTNYGYTFGSGTRLTVV.

V is TRBV10-2 and J is TRBJ2-2; TRBD1 agrees at 8 bases. The J segment lost 4 bases and the V segment lost 5 bases, leaving 9 bases of the junction unmatched. The CDR3 totals 16 residues. CDR1 is WSHSY, CDR2 SAAADI, per germline. The CDR3 region is CASSQGADRGTGELFF. In nucleotides, the CDR3 is TGCGCCAGCAGTCAGGGGGCGGACCGGGGCACCGGGGAGCTGTTTTTT.

The J gene is TRBJ1-5, the V gene TRBV10-3, with TRBD1 as a possible D gene (5 bases). In germline, CDR1 is ENHRY, CDR2 SYGVKD. With 2 bases removed from V and 5 bases from J, the gap between germline ends came to 13 bases. CDR3 size: 15 residues. The CDR3 reads CAISEGGERHQPQHF. The DNA for the CDR3 is TGTGCCATCAGTGAGGGGGGAGAACGGCATCAGCCCCAGCATTTT.

The V gene is TRBV19, the J gene TRBJ1-1; maybe TRBD1 (6 bases). In germline, CDR1 is LNHDA, CDR2 SQIVND (reference sequence). This CDR3 is 14 amino acids long. The ends were cut back, 4 bases at V and 3 bases at J, with 12 bases in the middle. The CDR3 DNA is TGTGCCAGTAGTAAACAGGGTCGGGACACTGAAGCTTTCTTT. It codes for CASSKQGRDTEAFF. The full variable domain, completed using reference TRBV19 and TRBJ1-1, is DGGITQSPKYLFRKEGQNVTLSCEQNLNHDAMYWYRQDPGQGLRLIYYSQIVNDFQKGDIAEGYSVSREKKESFPLTVTSAQKNPTAFYLCASSKQGRDTEAFFGQGTRLTVV.

This sequence joins TRBV3-1 (or the pseudogene TRBV3-2) and TRBJ1-2; D is unresolved. The length of the CDR3 is 14 residues. V shed 1 base and J shed 8 bases, with 14 bases lying between them. Per the germline V gene, CDR1 is LGHDT and CDR2 is YNNKEL (reference sequence). The CDR3 DNA is TGTGCCAGCAGCCAAGCCATGTTCAGGTTGGGCTACACCTTC. Amino acids: CASSQAMFRLGYTF.

This chain links TRBV14 with TRBJ1-2; 7 bases line up with TRBD1. Trimming cost V 4 bases and J 4 bases; bases outside gene matches: 9. CDR3 length: 15 amino acids. From germline, CDR1 is SGHDN and CDR2 FVKESK. The CDR3 here is CASSRGTAIFYGYTF. Here the CDR3 DNA reads TGTGCCAGCAGCCGAGGGACAGCAATCTTCTATGGCTACACCTTC. The variable domain in full, completed from reference TRBV14 and TRBJ1-2, reads EAGVTQFPSHSVIEKGQTVTLRCDPISGHDNLYWYRRVMGKEIKFLLHFVKESKQDESGMPNNRFLAERTGGTYSTLKVQPAELEDSGVYFCASSRGTAIFYGYTFGSGTRLTVV.

This clone was seen a single time. CDR3 in amino acids: CASSQPTGANTEAFF. DNA for the CDR3: TGCGCCAGCAGCCAACCGACAGGGGCCAACACTGAAGCTTTCTTT. The V and J genes are TRBV4-1 and TRBJ1-1; TRBD1 aligns across 8 bases. Germline CDR1 is MGHRA and CDR2 is YSYEKL. The CDR3 length is 15 residues. Trimming at V came to 2 bases and at J to 2 bases, leaving 4 bases not matched to a gene.

The chain combines TRBV5-1 with TRBJ1-4, with a tentative D call TRBD1 (5 bases). V was clipped by 5 bases and J by 8 bases, with 16 bases between them. Per the germline V gene, CDR1 is SGHRS and CDR2 is YFSETQ. The CDR3 consists of 14 residues. The CDR3: CASSLRQGGEKLFF. CDR3 nucleotide sequence: TGCGCCAGCAGTCTCCGGCAGGGAGGAGAAAAACTGTTTTTT.

The chain employs TRBV4-2 and TRBJ2-7; 7 nucleotides agree with TRBD2. The V and J ends lost 2 bases and 4 bases, in that order; junction bases with no gene match: 5. Germline-derived CDR1 and CDR2 are LGHNA and YNFKEQ. CDR3 length equals 14 residues. The CDR3 DNA follows: TGTGCCAGCAGCCAACCGGGACTACCGTACGAGCAGTACTTC. It specifies CASSQPGLPYEQYF.

This chain connects TRBV6-2 or TRBV6-3 to TRBJ2-1, with D possibly called TRBD1 or TRBD2 (6 bases each). The germline V gene encodes CDR1 MNHEY and CDR2 SVGEGT. The V gene lost 0 bases and the J gene lost 9 bases, with 15 bases spanning the gap. The CDR3 is 15 residues long. DNA for the CDR3: TGTGCCAGCAGTTACTCGAGAGGGGGGAAAGGTGAGCAGTTCTTC. This gives the protein CASSYSRGGKGEQFF.

In DNA form, the CDR3 reads TGTGCCAGCAGCCGGGAGTCCAACTACGAGCAGTACTTC. Encoded protein: CASSRESNYEQYF. The chain joins TRBV7-6 to TRBJ2-7; possibly TRBD2 for D (6 bases). Looked up from germline, CDR1 is SGHVS and CDR2 is FNYEAQ. The CDR3 is made up of 13 amino acids. V lost 5 bases and J 3 bases, leaving 11 bases between the germline ends. The complete variable domain, with remaining parts taken from reference TRBV7-6 and TRBJ2-7, reads GAGVSQSPRYKVTKRGQDVALRCDPISGHVSLYWYRQALGQGPEFLTYFNYEAQQDKSGLPNDRFSAERPEGSISTLTIQRTEQRDSAMYRCASSRESNYEQYFGPGTRLTVT.

J is TRBJ2-7 and V is TRBV15; D call uncertain. The germline V gene has CDR1 LNHNV and CDR2 YYDKDF (reference sequence). Trimming removed 4 bases from V and 6 bases from J, with 10 bases in between. The CDR3 is 12 amino acids. The CDR3 is CATSTAGIEQYF. The DNA for the CDR3 is TGTGCCACCAGCACAGCCGGTATCGAGCAGTACTTC.

This clone appeared a single time. The genes are TRBV7-6 and TRBJ1-6, with D perhaps TRBD1 (5 bases). The CDR3 contains 17 residues. Per the germline V gene, CDR1 is SGHVS and CDR2 is FNYEAQ. Deletions cut 1 base from V and 6 bases from J, with 16 bases between. In DNA form, the CDR3 reads TGTGCCAGCAGCTTAGGACCGGGACGGATCCTTAATTCACCCCTCCACTTT. As protein: CASSLGPGRILNSPLHF.

The chain uses TRBV14 and TRBJ1-1, with 7 bases fitting TRBD1. Unmatched junction bases numbered 13, after V lost 4 bases and J lost 8 bases. Germline V gives CDR1 SGHDN, CDR2 FVKESK. The CDR3 length is 15 residues. The CDR3 loop reads CASSPPERQTGEAFF. The CDR3 nucleotides are TGTGCCAGCAGCCCCCCCGAGCGGCAGACAGGGGAAGCTTTCTTT.

This chain uses TRBV2 with TRBJ2-7, with D possibly called TRBD1 or TRBD2 (6 bases each). The CDR3 sequence is 14 residues long. The germline V gene encodes CDR1 SNHLY and CDR2 FYNNEI. V lost 6 bases, J lost 4 bases, and 16 bases lay in between. The CDR3 coding sequence is TGTGCCAGCAGCAAGGGGGGTGACTATTACGAGCAGTACTTC. Its protein is CASSKGGDYYEQYF.

This clone was recorded many times. This sequence joins TRBV19 and TRBJ1-6; D gene ambiguous. Between the trimmed V and J ends, which lost 7 bases and 3 bases, there was a span of 7 bases. The germline CDR1 and CDR2 sequences are LNHDA and SQIVND (reference sequence). This CDR3 is 13 amino acids long. CDR3 in amino acids: CASTVNYNSPLHF. The CDR3 DNA is TGTGCCAGTACAGTCAACTATAATTCACCCCTCCACTTT.

V is TRBV29-1 and J is TRBJ2-7; D call uncertain. Germline V gene data show CDR1 as SQVTM and CDR2 as ANQGSEA. The V end was cut by 4 bases, the J end by 0 bases, with 7 bases between. The CDR3 is made up of 12 amino acids. The DNA for the CDR3 is TGCAGCGTTGCGGCTAGCTCCTACGAGCAGTACTTC. Translating it yields CSVAASSYEQYF.

The chain employs TRBV6-2 or TRBV6-3 and TRBJ2-7; D might be TRBD1 (5 bases). This CDR3 region has 18 residues. The germline V gene has CDR1 MNHEY and CDR2 SVGEGT. V lost 5 bases and J 1 base, leaving 24 bases between the germline ends. The CDR3: CASSLSEWVGPRSYEQYF. CDR3 sequence (DNA): TGTGCCAGCAGTCTATCTGAATGGGTGGGGCCACGATCCTACGAGCAGTACTTC.

This clone was seen just once. J is TRBJ1-5 and V is TRBV2; tentative D call: TRBD1 (6 bases). Trimming stripped 5 bases from V and 1 base from J, with 24 bases between. CDR1 SNHLY and CDR2 FYNNEI come from the germline V gene. The CDR3 runs 19 residues. Here the CDR3 reads CASSLAPFSGTPSNQPQHF. The CDR3, as DNA: TGTGCCAGCAGTTTGGCCCCCTTTTCCGGGACACCAAGCAATCAGCCCCAGCATTTT.

V is TRBV6-4 and J is TRBJ1-5, with 11 bases fitting TRBD1. CDR1 is MRHNA and CDR2 is SNTAGT in the germline V gene. The V gene end was trimmed by 9 bases and the J gene end by 4 bases; junction bases not matched to a gene: 5. This CDR3 has 14 residues. The CDR3 nucleotides are TGTGCCAGTCCGGGACAGGGGGGGAATCAGCCCCAGCATTTT. As protein: CASPGQGGNQPQHF.

In its sample, this clone was seen once. The chain employs TRBV3-1 (or the pseudogene TRBV3-2) and TRBJ1-1; TRBD1 is a possible D gene (6 bases). CDR1 and CDR2 (germline): LGHDT, YNNKEL (reference sequence). The CDR3 is made up of 16 amino acids. The V end lost 0 bases, the J end lost 5 bases, and 16 bases lay between the germline ends. This CDR3 is CASSQEFWGPSTEAFF. CDR3 nucleotide sequence: TGTGCCAGCAGCCAAGAGTTTTGGGGGCCGAGTACTGAAGCTTTCTTT.

The V gene is TRBV19, the J gene TRBJ1-4; 7 bases are shared with TRBD1. CDR1 is LNHDA and CDR2 is SQIVND in the germline V gene (reference sequence). After removal of 4 bases from V and 8 bases from J, the junction contained 4 bases not matched to a gene. The CDR3 length is 13 residues. The CDR3, as DNA: TGTGCCAGTAGTACCACCAGGGGGGAAAAACTGTTTTTT. Translating gives CASSTTRGEKLFF. Together with reference TRBV19 and TRBJ1-4, the CDR3 gives the full variable domain: DGGITQSPKYLFRKEGQNVTLSCEQNLNHDAMYWYRQDPGQGLRLIYYSQIVNDFQKGDIAEGYSVSREKKESFPLTVTSAQKNPTAFYLCASSTTRGEKLFFGSGTQLSVL.

The chain is built from TRBV5-8 and TRBJ2-7, with D unclear. The V gene's germline CDR1 is SGHTS and CDR2 YDEGEE. Trimming left V 0 bases short and J 2 bases short, with 6 bases between. This CDR3 has 13 amino acids. CDR3 residues: CASSLAHPYEQYF. CDR3 coding DNA: TGTGCCAGCAGCTTGGCGCACCCCTACGAGCAGTACTTC. The complete variable domain, with remaining parts taken from reference TRBV5-8 and TRBJ2-7, reads EAGVTQSPTHLIKTRGQQATLRCSPISGHTSVYWYQQALGLGLQFLLWYDEGEERNRGNFPPRFSGRQFPNYSSELNVNALELEDSALYLCASSLAHPYEQYFGPGTRLTVT.

This clone was picked up one time. The V and J genes are TRBV19 and TRBJ2-4; 12 positions agree with TRBD2. V lost 1 base and J lost 0; bases outside the gene matches: 10. The CDR3 spans 20 residues. Germline lookup yields CDR1 LNHDA and CDR2 SQIVND (reference sequence). CDR3 bases: TGTGCCAGTAGTATAGGACTAGCGGGAGCAAGACCTATAGCCAAAAACATTCAGTACTTC. Amino acid sequence: CASSIGLAGARPIAKNIQYF.

The chain employs TRBV4-2 and TRBJ2-7; weak D call: TRBD2 (6 bases). The germline V gene has CDR1 LGHNA and CDR2 YNFKEQ. V gave up 8 bases and J gave up 4 bases, with 15 bases separating them. CDR3 length: 13 amino acids. The CDR3 nucleotides read TGTGCCAGCCAGTCGGCGGGGCGATACGAGCAGTACTTC. It specifies CASQSAGRYEQYF.

The chain employs TRBV7-8 and TRBJ2-3; tentative D call: TRBD1 (7 bases). The V gene's germline CDR1 is SGHVS and CDR2 FQNEAQ. CDR3 size: 16 residues. Deletions cut 7 bases from V and 4 bases from J, with 21 bases between. Here the CDR3 DNA reads TGTGCCAGCACCTCCTCCGGGCGGGACAGTGCAGATACGCAGTATTTT. This sequence encodes CASTSSGRDSADTQYF. The full variable domain, completed using reference TRBV7-8 and TRBJ2-3, is GAGVSQSPRYKVAKRGQDVALRCDPISGHVSLFWYQQALGQGPEFLTYFQNEAQLDKSGLPSDRFFAERPEGSVSTLKIQRTQQEDSAVYLCASTSSGRDSADTQYFGPGTRLTVL.

This sequence joins TRBV7-2 and TRBJ1-4; D gene ambiguous. The V gene lost 5 bases and the J gene lost 10 bases, with 14 bases spanning the gap. Germline values: CDR1 SGHTA, CDR2 FQGNSA. This CDR3 has 13 amino acids. The CDR3 spells CASSPTPTGKLFF. The CDR3 DNA sequence: TGTGCCAGCAGCCCTACACCTACGGGAAAACTGTTTTTT.